This entry concerns a single TCR beta chain. The antigen is undetermined. The CDR3 length is 14 residues. The V gene's germline CDR1 is LGHNA and CDR2 YNFKEQ. The V gene end was trimmed by 4 bases and the J gene end by 2 bases; junction bases not matched to a gene: 5. This table comes from immunoSEQ multiplex PCR, and its TCRdb copy is limited to in-frame clones, with some not included. The sample shows some 58,000 clones, roughly 80% of them seen only once. These data are taken from a study of early stage breast cancer tumors. Study as a whole: The ER+/PR+/HER2- tumors included roughly eight ductal and four lobular carcinomas.

Study-wide results and limits: Tumors had roughly 2.5-fold higher T cell density than normal breast. Tumor and normal breast were distinguished via blood comparison in about 85% of the 16 patients.

The TCR sequence derives from a person aged 30-39 years with breast cancer. The chain carries TRBV4-2 and TRBJ2-7; 7 bases fit TRBD2. Sequencing was carried out using blood. The CDR3 sequence is CASSPRGDPYEQYF. The DNA of the CDR3 is TGTGCCAGCAGCCCACGGGGGGATCCCTACGAGCAGTACTTC.